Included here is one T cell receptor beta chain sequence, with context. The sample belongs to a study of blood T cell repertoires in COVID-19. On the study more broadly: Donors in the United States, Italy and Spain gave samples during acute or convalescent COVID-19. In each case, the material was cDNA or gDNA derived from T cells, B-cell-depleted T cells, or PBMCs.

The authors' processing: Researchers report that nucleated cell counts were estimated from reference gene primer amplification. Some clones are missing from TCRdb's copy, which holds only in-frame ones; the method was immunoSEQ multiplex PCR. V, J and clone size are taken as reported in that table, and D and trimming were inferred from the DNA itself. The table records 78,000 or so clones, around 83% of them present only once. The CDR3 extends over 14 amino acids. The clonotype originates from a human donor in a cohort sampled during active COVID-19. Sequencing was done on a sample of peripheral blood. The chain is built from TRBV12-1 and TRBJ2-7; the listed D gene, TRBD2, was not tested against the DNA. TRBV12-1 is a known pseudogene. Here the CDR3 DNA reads TGTGCCAGCTCCCCGCGGCACCGAGCCTACGAGCAGTACTTC. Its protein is CASSPRHRAYEQYF.